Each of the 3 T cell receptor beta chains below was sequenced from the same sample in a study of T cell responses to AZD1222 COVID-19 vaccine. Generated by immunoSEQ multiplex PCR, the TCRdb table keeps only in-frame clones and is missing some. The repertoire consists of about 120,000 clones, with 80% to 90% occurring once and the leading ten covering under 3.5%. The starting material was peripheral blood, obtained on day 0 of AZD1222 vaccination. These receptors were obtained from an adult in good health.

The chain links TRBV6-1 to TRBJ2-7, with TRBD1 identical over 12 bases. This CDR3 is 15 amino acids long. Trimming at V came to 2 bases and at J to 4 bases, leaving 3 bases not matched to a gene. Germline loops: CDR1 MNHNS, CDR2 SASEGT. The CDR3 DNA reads TGTGCCAGCAGTGAATGGGGACAGGGGGCGTACGAGCAGTACTTC. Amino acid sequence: CASSEWGQGAYEQYF.

CDR3 residues: CASSTNGGSLNQPQHF. CDR3 DNA sequence: TGTGCCAGCAGCACTAACGGTGGCAGCCTTAATCAGCCCCAGCATTTT. The rearrangement joins TRBV7-3 to TRBJ1-5; D is ambiguous. The CDR3 has 16 residues. Germline CDR1 is SGHTA and CDR2 is FQGTGA. V was cut by 5 bases and J by 4 bases, with 18 bases left in between.

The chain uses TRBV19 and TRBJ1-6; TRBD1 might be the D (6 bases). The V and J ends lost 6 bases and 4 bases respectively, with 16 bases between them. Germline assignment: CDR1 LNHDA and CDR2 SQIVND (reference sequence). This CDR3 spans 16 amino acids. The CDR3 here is CASSQRPGHYNSPLHF. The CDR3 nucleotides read TGTGCCAGTAGCCAAAGACCGGGACATTATAATTCACCCCTCCACTTT.